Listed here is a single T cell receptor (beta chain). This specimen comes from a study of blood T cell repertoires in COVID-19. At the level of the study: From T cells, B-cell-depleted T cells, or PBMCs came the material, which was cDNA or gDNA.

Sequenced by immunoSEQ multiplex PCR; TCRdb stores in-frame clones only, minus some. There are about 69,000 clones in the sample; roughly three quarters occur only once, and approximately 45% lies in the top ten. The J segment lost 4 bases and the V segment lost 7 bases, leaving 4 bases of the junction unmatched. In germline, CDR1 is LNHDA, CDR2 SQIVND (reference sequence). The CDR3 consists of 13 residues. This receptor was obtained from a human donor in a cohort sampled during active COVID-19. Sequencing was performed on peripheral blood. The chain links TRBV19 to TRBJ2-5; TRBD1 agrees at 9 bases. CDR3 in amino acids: CASNLGQGETQYF. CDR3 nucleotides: TGTGCCAGTAACCTGGGACAGGGAGAGACCCAGTACTTC.